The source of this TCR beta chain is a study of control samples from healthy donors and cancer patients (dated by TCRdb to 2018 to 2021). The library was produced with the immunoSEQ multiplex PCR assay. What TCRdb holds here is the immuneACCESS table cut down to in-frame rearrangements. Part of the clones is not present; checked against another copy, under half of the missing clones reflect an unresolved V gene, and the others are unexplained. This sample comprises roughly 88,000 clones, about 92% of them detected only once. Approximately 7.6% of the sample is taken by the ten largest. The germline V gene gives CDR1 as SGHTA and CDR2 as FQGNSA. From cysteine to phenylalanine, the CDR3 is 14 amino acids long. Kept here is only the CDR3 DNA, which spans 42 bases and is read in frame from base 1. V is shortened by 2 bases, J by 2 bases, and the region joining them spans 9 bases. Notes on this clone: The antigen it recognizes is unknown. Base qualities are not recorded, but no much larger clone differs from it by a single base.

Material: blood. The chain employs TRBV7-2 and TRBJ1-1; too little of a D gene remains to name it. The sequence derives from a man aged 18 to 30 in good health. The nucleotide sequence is TGTGCCAGCAGCTTAAGGACGGTAAACACTGAAGCTTTCTTT. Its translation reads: CASSLRTVNTEAFF.